The next 14 T cell receptor beta chains were all read from a single sample in a study of cytomegalovirus exposure and HLA in healthy donors. Use of 60 Vbeta and 13 Jbeta primers characterized the PCR. Produced via immunoSEQ multiplex PCR; TCRdb's table is partial and in-frame only. The sample lists around 150,000 clones, approximately 80% occurring once. The sample was PBMCs. Receptors were obtained from a man aged 45-65 years in good health and CMV-seropositive.

Concerning this clone: The junction departs from the called germline gene at one end, perhaps through a read error. This chain connects TRBV20-1 to TRBJ2-7; maybe TRBD1 (6 bases). The CDR3 runs 8 residues. The germline V gene encodes CDR1 DFQATT and CDR2 SNEGSKA (reference sequence). The CDR3 DNA sequence: TGCAGTGCTACGCGACAGGTCTTC. Amino acid sequence: CSATRQVF.

The rearrangement joins TRBV10-3 to TRBJ2-2; the match to TRBD2 covers 10 bases. Germline V gene lookup returns CDR1 ENHRY and CDR2 SYGVKD. Unmatched junction bases numbered 9, after V lost 0 bases and J lost 5 bases. CDR3 size: 18 residues. CDR3 loop: CAISESGRLAGRTGELFF. For the CDR3, the DNA is TGTGCCATCAGTGAGTCGGGGAGACTAGCGGGTCGAACCGGGGAGCTGTTTTTT.

The chain couples TRBV7-2 to TRBJ2-7; 9 nucleotides match TRBD1. The CDR3 runs 17 residues. The V gene's germline CDR1 is SGHTA and CDR2 FQGNSA. V shed 2 bases, J shed 3 bases, and the junction held 11 bases outside the gene matches. Here the CDR3 reads CASSLYGGQGWDYEQYF. In DNA, the CDR3 is TGTGCCAGCAGCTTATATGGGGGACAGGGCTGGGACTACGAGCAGTACTTC.

In its sample, this clone was seen a few times. This chain uses TRBV5-4 with TRBJ2-1; D is unclear. Germline V gene sequence: CDR1 SGHNT, CDR2 YYREEE (reference sequence). The CDR3 is made up of 11 amino acids. Trimming cost V 4 bases and J 3 bases, with 2 bases left between them. DNA for the CDR3: TGTGCCAGCAGCCGCTACAATGAGCAGTTCTTC. As protein: CASSRYNEQFF.

The chain recombines TRBV10-2 with TRBJ2-7, with D maybe TRBD1 (6 bases). The germline V and J ends were trimmed by 5 bases and 0 bases, with 14 bases remaining between them. The CDR3 has 15 residues. The germline V gene has CDR1 WSHSY and CDR2 SAAADI. DNA of the CDR3: TGCGCCAGCAGTACTATCGGGACAACCTCCTACGAGCAGTACTTC. Its translation: CASSTIGTTSYEQYF.

The V and J genes are TRBV6-1 and TRBJ2-2, with 9 bases lining up with TRBD1. CDR3 size: 15 residues. Germline values: CDR1 MNHNS, CDR2 SASEGT. The J segment lost 4 bases and the V segment lost 6 bases, leaving 6 bases of the junction unmatched. CDR3 loop: CASRNRGLSTGELFF. DNA for the CDR3: TGTGCCAGCAGGAACAGGGGGCTGTCCACCGGGGAGCTGTTTTTT.

This chain joins TRBV5-3 and TRBJ1-5, with D possibly TRBD1 on 5 matching bases. Being an ORF, TRBV5-3 has a function that is uncertain. This CDR3 comprises 17 residues. V lost 1 base and J 4 bases, leaving 18 bases between the germline ends. CDR3 nucleotide sequence: TGTGCCAGAAGCTTGCGCGGCGCAACAGGCCAGAATCAGCCCCAGCATTTT. Its protein is CARSLRGATGQNQPQHF.

The chain joins TRBV5-4 to TRBJ2-5, with 15 positions matching TRBD2. The closer fit of TRBJ2-7 to the DNA end suggests the J call may be wrong. This CDR3 has 16 amino acids. Per the germline V gene, CDR1 is SGHNT and CDR2 is YYREEE (reference sequence). The CDR3 DNA sequence: TGTGCCAGCAGCGGGACTAGCGGGGGGACCCCCTACGAGCAGTACTTC. Protein: CASSGTSGGTPYEQYF.

The chain combines TRBV7-3 with TRBJ2-5; 9 nucleotides match TRBD2. The CDR3 totals 16 residues. With V trimmed by 2 bases and J by 4 bases, 8 bases remained unmatched. Germline-derived CDR1 and CDR2 are SGHTA and FQGTGA. As DNA, the CDR3 is TGTGCCAGCAGCTTATCGGCTAGCGGGGACCGAGAGACCCAGTACTTC. It codes for CASSLSASGDRETQYF.

The chain has TRBV9 and TRBJ1-2, with D possibly being TRBD1 (6 bases). Germline V gene lookup returns CDR1 SGDLS and CDR2 YYNGEE. The CDR3 has 14 residues. V lost 0 bases to trimming and J lost 3 bases, with 9 bases between them. CDR3 sequence reads: CASSVGGGDYGYTF. DNA for the CDR3: TGTGCCAGCAGCGTAGGAGGGGGAGACTATGGCTACACCTTC.

The rearrangement joins TRBV6-5 to TRBJ1-3, with 7 bases lining up with TRBD1. Unmatched junction bases numbered 4, after V lost 5 bases and J lost 0 bases. Germline V gene lookup returns CDR1 MNHEY and CDR2 SVGAGI. CDR3 length equals 15 residues. CDR3 DNA: TGTGCCAGCAGTCTACAGGGGCTCTCTGGAAACACCATATATTTT. This codes for CASSLQGLSGNTIYF.

This chain uses TRBV7-2 with TRBJ1-1, with TRBD1 identical over 9 bases. Trimming at V came to 2 bases and at J to 7 bases, leaving 5 bases not matched to a gene. The germline CDR1 and CDR2 sequences are SGHTA and FQGNSA. The CDR3 totals 14 residues. For the CDR3, the DNA is TGTGCCAGCAGCTTACGTGGGACAGGGAATGAAGCTTTCTTT. This translates into CASSLRGTGNEAFF.

V and J are TRBV7-8 and TRBJ2-7; 9 bases line up with TRBD1. Germline trimming cut 5 bases from V and 4 bases from J; bases unmatched to any gene: 6. The CDR3 has 14 residues. Germline V gives CDR1 SGHVS, CDR2 FQNEAQ. The CDR3 loop is CASSPDRGRYEQYF. Written as DNA, the CDR3 is TGTGCCAGCAGCCCAGACAGGGGGAGGTACGAGCAGTACTTC. The entire variable domain, with the rest obtained from reference TRBV7-8 and TRBJ2-7, is as follows: GAGVSQSPRYKVAKRGQDVALRCDPISGHVSLFWYQQALGQGPEFLTYFQNEAQLDKSGLPSDRFFAERPEGSVSTLKIQRTQQEDSAVYLCASSPDRGRYEQYFGPGTRLTVT.

This clone was recorded only once. CDR3 nucleotides: TGTGCCACCAGCAGAGAGACTACTTCCCCGGAGGAGCTGTTTTTT. It encodes CATSRETTSPEELFF. The chain combines TRBV15 with TRBJ2-2; weak D call: TRBD2 (5 bases). The germline V gene encodes CDR1 LNHNV and CDR2 YYDKDF (reference sequence). V was pared by 0 bases and J by 10 bases, with 15 bases between. The length of the CDR3 is 15 residues.